This T cell receptor (beta chain) was retrieved from a study of blood T cell repertoires in COVID-19. Study as a whole: PBMCs, B-cell-depleted T cells, or T cells were the source of the cDNA or gDNA that made up the material.

Original handling: It was from reference gene primer amplification that nucleated cell counts were estimated. Sequencing used immunoSEQ multiplex PCR; TCRdb keeps in-frame clones, though not all of them. That table supplies the V and J calls and clone size; D and trimming were determined from the DNA. The data contain just over 150,000 clones, roughly 90% of them singletons. This CDR3 comprises 13 residues. Trimming left V 3 bases short and J 0 bases short, with 6 bases between. The germline V gene encodes CDR1 SGHNT and CDR2 YENEEA. Donors in Cohort 3 counted as recovered after two negative PCRs, clearance, or symptom resolution.

The receptor was isolated from a woman aged 45-65 years who had recovered from COVID-19. Sequencing input: PBMCs or T cells enriched from blood (not recorded which). The rearrangement uses TRBV11-3 and TRBJ2-7; D gene unclear. CDR3 loop: CASSFGVSYEQYF. DNA of the CDR3: TGTGCCAGCAGCTTTGGAGTCTCCTACGAGCAGTACTTC.